One T cell receptor (beta chain) is described in this entry. It has no known antigen specificity. The sample holds no much larger clone one base away, and base qualities are not on file. The immunoSEQ Assay, a bias-controlled multiplex PCR, was used to amplify TCRbeta CDR3 regions from genomic DNA. The source study handled its data this way. Within the assay, amplification of reference gene primers was used to estimate how many nucleated cells each sample contained. To quantify the absolute abundance of each unique TCRbeta CDR3 rearrangement, sequence reads were collapsed and filtered. For each sample, productive Simpson clonality was calculated as the square root of Simpson's diversity index across productive rearrangements. TCRdb limited this immuneACCESS table to in-frame rearrangements with V and J called. A share of clones is missing; checked studies link under half to unresolved V genes, and the rest is unexplained. D and trimming were read from the DNA, whereas the V and J calls and clone size are those reported in that table. The sample table shows around 160,000 clones, and approximately 87% are seen once. The ten largest clones represent about 9.4% of the sample.

At one collaborating source in Seattle, patients were enrolled during active infection and were followed longitudinally through the course of disease. Collaborating institutions collected whole blood in K2EDTA tubes following their own protocols. For TCRbeta analysis, collaborators shipped samples as frozen whole blood, isolated PBMCs, or DNA extracted from either of those sample types. The data belong to a study of blood T cell repertoires in COVID-19 (dated by TCRdb to 2020 to 2022). About the full investigation: Collaborator samples came from the United States, Italy and Spain and covered acute and convalescent phases of COVID-19. The material from the prospective study consisted of cDNA or gDNA derived from T cells, B-cell-depleted T cells, or PBMCs. The dataset comprised deeply sampled blood TCRbeta repertoires from subjects exposed to, actively infected with, or recovered from COVID-19. The repertoires were released in a freely available public database intended as a resource for research on the immune response to SARS-CoV-2. Samples were obtained from the ongoing ImmuneRACE study (first 160 participants) and from over 1,000 subjects provided by 6 global collaborators. The sample metadata nearly always contained a de-identified subject ID, COVID-19 status, age in years and sex. Where available, HLA class I and class II types were obtained from metadata supplied by the sample provider rather than from assay-based typing. Study-wide findings and limitations: The quantity of clinical and demographic metadata differed by source and by participant and was supplied without curation.

From its cysteine to its phenylalanine, the CDR3 spans 12 amino acids. The entry retains the CDR3 DNA only, 36 bases that are in frame from base 1. V and J are trimmed by 4 bases and 5 bases, and the gene matches miss 1 base of the junction. CDR1 and CDR2 are drawn from the germline V gene (reference sequence): LGHDT, YNNKEL. The chain is assembled from TRBV3-1 (or the pseudogene TRBV3-2) and TRBJ2-5, and TRBD1 matches 7 of the central bases. Sequencing used peripheral blood. The receptor was isolated from a woman aged 70-85 years with COVID-19, enrolled during active disease. The nucleotide sequence reads as follows: TGTGCCAGCAGCCGGGACAGTGAGACCCAGTACTTC. Protein translation: CASSRDSETQYF.